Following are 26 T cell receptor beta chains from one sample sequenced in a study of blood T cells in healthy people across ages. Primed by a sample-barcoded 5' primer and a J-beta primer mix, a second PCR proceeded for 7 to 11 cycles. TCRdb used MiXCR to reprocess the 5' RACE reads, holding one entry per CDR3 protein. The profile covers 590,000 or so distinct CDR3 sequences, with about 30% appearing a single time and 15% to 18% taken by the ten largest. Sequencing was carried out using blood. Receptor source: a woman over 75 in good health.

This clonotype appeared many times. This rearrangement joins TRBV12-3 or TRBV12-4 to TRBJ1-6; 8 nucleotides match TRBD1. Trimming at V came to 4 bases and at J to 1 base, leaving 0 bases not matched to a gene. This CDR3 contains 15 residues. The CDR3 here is CASSYRGSYNSPLHF. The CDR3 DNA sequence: TGTGCCAGCAGTTACAGGGGGTCCTATAATTCACCCCTCCACTTT.

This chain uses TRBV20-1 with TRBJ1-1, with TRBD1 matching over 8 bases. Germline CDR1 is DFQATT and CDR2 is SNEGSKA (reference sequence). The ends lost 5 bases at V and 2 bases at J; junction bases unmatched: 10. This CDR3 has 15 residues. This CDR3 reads CSASEGTGKNTEAFF. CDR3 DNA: TGCAGTGCTTCTGAGGGGACAGGAAAAAACACTGAAGCTTTCTTT.

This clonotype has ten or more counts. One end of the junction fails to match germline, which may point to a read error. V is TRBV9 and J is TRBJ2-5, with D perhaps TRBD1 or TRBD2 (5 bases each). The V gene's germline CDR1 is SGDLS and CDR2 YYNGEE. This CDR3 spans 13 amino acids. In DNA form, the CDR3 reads TGCGCCAGCAGCGTGGGACCCCAAGAGACCCAGTACTTC. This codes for CASSVGPQETQYF.

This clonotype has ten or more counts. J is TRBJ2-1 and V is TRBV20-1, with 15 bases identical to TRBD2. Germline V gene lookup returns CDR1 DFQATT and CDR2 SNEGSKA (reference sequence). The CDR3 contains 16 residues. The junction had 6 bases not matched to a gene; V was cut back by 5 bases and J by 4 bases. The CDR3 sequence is CSAWTSGGAVYNEQFF. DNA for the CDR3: TGCAGTGCTTGGACTAGCGGGGGGGCAGTGTACAATGAGCAGTTCTTC.

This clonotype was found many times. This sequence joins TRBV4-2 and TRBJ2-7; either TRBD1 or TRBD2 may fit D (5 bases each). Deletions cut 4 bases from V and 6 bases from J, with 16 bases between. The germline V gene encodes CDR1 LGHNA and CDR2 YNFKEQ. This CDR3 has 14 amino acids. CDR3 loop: CASSPMPGTAEQYF. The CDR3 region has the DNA TGTGCCAGCAGCCCCATGCCAGGGACGGCCGAGCAGTACTTC.

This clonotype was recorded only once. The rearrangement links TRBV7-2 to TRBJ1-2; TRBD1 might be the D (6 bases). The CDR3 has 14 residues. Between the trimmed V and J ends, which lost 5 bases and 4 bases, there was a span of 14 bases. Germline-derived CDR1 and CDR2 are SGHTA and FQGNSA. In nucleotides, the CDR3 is TGTGCCAGCAGCCCGAAGGGGGGAATCTATGGCTACACCTTC. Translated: CASSPKGGIYGYTF.

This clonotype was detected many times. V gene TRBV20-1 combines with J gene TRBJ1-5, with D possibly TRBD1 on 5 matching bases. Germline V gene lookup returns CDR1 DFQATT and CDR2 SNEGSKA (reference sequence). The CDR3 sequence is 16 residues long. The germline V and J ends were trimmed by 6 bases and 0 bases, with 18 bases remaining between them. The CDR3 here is CSALKGPGYSNQPQHF. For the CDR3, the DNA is TGCAGTGCCTTAAAGGGGCCGGGGTATAGCAATCAGCCCCAGCATTTT.

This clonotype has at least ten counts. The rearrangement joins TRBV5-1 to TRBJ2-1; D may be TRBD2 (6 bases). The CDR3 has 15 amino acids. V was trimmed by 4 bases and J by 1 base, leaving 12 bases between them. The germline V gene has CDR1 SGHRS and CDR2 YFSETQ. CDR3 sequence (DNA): TGCGCCAGCAGCCAGGGACTCAGATCCTACAATGAGCAGTTCTTC. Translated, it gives CASSQGLRSYNEQFF.

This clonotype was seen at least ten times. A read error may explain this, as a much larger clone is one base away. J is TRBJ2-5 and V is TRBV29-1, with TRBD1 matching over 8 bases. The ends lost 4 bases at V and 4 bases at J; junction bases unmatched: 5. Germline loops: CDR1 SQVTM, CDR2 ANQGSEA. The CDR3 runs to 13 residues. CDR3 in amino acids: CSVGRTGGETQYF. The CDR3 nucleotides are TGCAGCGTTGGGCGAACAGGGGGAGAGACCCAGTACTTC.

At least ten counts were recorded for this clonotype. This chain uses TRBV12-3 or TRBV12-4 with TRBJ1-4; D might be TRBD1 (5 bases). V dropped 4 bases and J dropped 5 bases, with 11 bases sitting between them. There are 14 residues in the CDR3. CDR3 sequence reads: CASSYQGPNEKLFF. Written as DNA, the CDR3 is TGTGCCAGCAGTTACCAGGGACCCAATGAAAAACTGTTTTTT.

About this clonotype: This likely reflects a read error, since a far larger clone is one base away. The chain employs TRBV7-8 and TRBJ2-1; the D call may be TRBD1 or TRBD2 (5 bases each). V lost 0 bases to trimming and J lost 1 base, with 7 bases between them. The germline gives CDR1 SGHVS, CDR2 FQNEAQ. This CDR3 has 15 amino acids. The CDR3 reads CASSLAGESYNEQFF. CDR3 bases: TGTGCCAGCAGCTTAGCGGGGGAATCCTACAATGAGCAGTTCTTC.

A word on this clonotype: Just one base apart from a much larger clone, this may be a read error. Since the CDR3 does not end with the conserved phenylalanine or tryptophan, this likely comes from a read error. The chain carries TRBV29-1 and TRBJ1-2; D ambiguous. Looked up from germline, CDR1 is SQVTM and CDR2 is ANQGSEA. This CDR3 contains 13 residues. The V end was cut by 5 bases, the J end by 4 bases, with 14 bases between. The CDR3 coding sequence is TGCAGCGTTCCTGGTGGGGAGGGCTATGGCTACACCTGC. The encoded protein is CSVPGGEGYGYTC.

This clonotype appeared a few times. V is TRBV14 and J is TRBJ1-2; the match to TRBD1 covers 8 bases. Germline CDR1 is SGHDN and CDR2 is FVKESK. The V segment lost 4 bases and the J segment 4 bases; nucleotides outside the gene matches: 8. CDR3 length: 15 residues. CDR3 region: CASSPSGGLLYGYTF. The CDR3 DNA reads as TGTGCCAGCAGCCCATCAGGGGGCCTCCTCTATGGCTACACCTTC.

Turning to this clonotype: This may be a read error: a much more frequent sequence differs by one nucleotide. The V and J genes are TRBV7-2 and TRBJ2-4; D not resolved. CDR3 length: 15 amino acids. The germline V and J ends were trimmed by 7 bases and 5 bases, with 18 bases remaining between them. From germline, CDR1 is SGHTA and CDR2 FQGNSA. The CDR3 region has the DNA TGTGCCAGCAACTCCAGCAGAAATCGCGAAAACATTCAGTACTTC. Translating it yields CASNSSRNRENIQYF.

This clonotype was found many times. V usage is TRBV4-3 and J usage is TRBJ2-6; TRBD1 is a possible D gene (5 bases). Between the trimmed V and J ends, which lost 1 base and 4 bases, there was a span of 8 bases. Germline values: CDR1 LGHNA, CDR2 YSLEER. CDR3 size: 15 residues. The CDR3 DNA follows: TGCGCCAGCAGCCAAGCAGGGTGGGGGGCCAACGTCCTGACTTTC. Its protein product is CASSQAGWGANVLTF.

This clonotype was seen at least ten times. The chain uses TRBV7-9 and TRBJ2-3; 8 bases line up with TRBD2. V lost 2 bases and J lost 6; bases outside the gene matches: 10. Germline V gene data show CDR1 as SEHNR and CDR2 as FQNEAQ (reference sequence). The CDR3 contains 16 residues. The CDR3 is CASSLTGGGLTDTQYF. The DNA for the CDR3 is TGTGCCAGCAGCTTAACCGGGGGGGGCTTGACGGATACGCAGTATTTT. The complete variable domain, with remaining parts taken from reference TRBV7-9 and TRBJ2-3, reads DTGVSQNPRHKITKRGQNVTFRCDPISEHNRLYWYRQTLGQGPEFLTYFQNEAQLEKSRLLSDRFSAERPKGSFSTLEIQRTEQGDSAMYLCASSLTGGGLTDTQYFGPGTRLTVL.

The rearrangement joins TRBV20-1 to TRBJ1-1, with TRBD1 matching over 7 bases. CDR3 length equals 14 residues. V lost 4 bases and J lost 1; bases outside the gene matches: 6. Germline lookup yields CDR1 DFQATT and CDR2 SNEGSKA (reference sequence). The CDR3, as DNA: TGCAGTGCTACCGGGACAGCCTGGAACACTGAAGCTTTCTTT. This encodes CSATGTAWNTEAFF.

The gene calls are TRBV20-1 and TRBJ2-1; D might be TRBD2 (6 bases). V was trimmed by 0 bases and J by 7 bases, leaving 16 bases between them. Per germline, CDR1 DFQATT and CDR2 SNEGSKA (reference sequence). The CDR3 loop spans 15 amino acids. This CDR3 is CSARDRGTARNEQFF. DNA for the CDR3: TGCAGTGCTAGAGATCGGGGGACCGCGCGGAATGAGCAGTTCTTC.

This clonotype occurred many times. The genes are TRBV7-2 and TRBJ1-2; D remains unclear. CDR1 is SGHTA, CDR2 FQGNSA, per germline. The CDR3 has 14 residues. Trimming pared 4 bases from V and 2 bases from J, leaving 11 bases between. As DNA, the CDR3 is TGTGCCAGCAGCTCCCAGGAAGGGAACTATGGCTACACCTTC. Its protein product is CASSSQEGNYGYTF.

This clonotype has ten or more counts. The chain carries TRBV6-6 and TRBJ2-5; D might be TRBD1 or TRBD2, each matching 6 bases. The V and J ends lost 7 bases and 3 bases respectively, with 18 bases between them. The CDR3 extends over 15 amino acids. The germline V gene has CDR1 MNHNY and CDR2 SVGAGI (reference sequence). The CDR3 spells CASIDPGGGEETQYF. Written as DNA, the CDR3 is TGTGCCAGCATAGACCCTGGGGGCGGGGAAGAGACCCAGTACTTC.

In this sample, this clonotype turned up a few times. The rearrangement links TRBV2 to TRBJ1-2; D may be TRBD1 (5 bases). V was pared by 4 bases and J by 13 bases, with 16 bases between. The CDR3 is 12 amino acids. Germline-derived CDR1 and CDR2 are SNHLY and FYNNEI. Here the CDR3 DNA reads TGTGCCAGCAGTGGCCCGGGGGGAACGGGCACCTTC. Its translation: CASSGPGGTGTF.

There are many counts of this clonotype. CDR3 protein: CASSYQGVYGYTF. The DNA of the CDR3 is TGTGCCAGCAGTTACCAGGGGGTCTATGGCTACACCTTC. The chain carries TRBV6-2 or TRBV6-3 and TRBJ1-2; TRBD1 matches at 7 bases. The germline gives CDR1 MNHEY, CDR2 SVGEGT. The J segment lost 4 bases and the V segment lost 2 bases, leaving 1 base of the junction unmatched. The CDR3 totals 13 residues.

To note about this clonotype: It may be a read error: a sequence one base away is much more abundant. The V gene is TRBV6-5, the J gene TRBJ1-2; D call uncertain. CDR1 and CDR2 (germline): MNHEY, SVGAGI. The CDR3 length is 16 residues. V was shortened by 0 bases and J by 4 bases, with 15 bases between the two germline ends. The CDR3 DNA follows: TGTGCCAGCAGTTACTCGGGTGCAGGAACTAGCTATGGCTACACCTTC. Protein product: CASSYSGAGTSYGYTF.

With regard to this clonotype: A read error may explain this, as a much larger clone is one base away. The DNA of the CDR3 is TGTGCCAGCAGCTTAGTGCGCGCCGGGGAGCGGTTTTTT. Translation: CASSLVRAGERFF. This chain connects TRBV7-2 to TRBJ2-2; possible D gene TRBD2, 5 bases. This CDR3 spans 13 amino acids. Germline V CDR1 and CDR2: SGHTA, FQGNSA.

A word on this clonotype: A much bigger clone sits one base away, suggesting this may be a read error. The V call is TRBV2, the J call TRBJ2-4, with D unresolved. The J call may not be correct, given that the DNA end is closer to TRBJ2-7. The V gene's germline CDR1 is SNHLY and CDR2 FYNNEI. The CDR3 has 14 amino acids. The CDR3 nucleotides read TGTGCCGGCAAGCCCTCAGGCCTCGCCTACGAGCAGTACTTC. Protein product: CAGKPSGLAYEQYF.

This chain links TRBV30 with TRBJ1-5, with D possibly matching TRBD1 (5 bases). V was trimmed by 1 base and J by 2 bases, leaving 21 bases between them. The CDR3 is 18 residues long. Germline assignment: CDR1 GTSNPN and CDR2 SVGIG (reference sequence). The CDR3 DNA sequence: TGTGCCTGGAGTGGAGGATTCGGAGCCAGGGTGGGCAATCAGCCCCAGCATTTT. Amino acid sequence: CAWSGGFGARVGNQPQHF.